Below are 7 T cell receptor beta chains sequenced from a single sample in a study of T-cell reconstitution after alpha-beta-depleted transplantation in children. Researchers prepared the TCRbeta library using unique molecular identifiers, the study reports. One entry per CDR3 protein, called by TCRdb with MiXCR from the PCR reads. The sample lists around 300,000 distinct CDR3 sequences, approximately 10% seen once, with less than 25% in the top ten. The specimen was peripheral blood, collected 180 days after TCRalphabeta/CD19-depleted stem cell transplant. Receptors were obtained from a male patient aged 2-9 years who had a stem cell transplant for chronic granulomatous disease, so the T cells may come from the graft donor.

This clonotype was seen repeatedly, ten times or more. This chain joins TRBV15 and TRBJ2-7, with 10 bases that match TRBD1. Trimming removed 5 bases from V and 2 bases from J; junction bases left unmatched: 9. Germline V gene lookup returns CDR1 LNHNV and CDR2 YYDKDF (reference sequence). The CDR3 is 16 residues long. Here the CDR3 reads CATSVGSGTGAYEQYF. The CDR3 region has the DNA TGTGCCACCAGCGTTGGTTCCGGGACAGGGGCCTACGAGCAGTACTTC.

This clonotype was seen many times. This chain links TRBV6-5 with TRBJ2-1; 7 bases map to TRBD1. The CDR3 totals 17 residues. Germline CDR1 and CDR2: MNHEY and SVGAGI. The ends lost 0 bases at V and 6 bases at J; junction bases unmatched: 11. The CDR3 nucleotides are TGTGCCAGCAGTTACTCCAAGGGGGCTAGGGCCAGCAATGAGCAGTTCTTC. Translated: CASSYSKGARASNEQFF.

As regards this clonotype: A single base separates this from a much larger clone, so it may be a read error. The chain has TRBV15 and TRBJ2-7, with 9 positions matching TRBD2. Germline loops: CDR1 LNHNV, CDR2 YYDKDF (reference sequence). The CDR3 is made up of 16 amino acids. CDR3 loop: CSTSRDSSSGTYEQYF. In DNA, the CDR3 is TGTTCCACCAGCAGAGATAGCTCTAGCGGGACCTACGAGCAGTACTTC.

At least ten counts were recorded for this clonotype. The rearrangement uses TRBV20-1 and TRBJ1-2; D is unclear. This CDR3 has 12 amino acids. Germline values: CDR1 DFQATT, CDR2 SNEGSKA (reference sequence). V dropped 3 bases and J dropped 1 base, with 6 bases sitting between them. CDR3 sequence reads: CSARDGNYGYTF. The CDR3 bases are TGCAGTGCTAGGGACGGTAACTATGGCTACACCTTC.

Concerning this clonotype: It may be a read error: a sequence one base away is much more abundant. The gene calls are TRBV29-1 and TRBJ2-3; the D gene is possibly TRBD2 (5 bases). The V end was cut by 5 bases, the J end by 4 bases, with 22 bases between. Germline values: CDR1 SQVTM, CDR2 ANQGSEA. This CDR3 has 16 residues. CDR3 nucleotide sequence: TGCAGCGTTTCCTCAGGACTGTCGATTAGCGCAGATACGCAGTATTTT. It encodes CSVSSGLSISADTQYF.

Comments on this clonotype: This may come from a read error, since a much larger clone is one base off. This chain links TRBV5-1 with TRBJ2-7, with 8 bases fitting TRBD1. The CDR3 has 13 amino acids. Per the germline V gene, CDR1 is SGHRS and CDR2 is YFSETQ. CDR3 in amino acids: CASRWDRNYEQSF. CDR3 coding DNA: TGCGCCAGCCGCTGGGACAGGAATTACGAGCAGTCCTTC.

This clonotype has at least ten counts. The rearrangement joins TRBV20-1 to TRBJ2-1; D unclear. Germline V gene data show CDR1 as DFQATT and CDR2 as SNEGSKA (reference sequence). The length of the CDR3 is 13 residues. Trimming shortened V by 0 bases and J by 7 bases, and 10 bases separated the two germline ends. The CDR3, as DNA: TGCAGTGCTAGAGATTCCGGGCAAAATGAGCAGTTCTTC. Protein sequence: CSARDSGQNEQFF.